A selection of T cell receptor beta chains follows, all from one sample in a study of T cells in localized non-small cell lung cancer. Clones were read by immunoSEQ multiplex PCR, and TCRdb kept only the in-frame ones, dropping some. The sample yields 4,500 to 6,000 clones, around 30% seen once. The sequencing here drew on lung tumor tissue, taken before any cancer treatment. These receptor sequences come from a woman aged 40-75 years with stage II squamous cell lung carcinoma. Both conserved end residues are trimmed from each CDR3. The order of the fields is V gene, J gene, CDR3 protein.

v_gene: TRBV11-3; j_gene: TRBJ2-7; CDR3aa: ASSLILGPGQGIYEQY
v_gene: TRBV29-1; j_gene: TRBJ2-1; CDR3aa: SVGLPRDRSYNEQF
v_gene: TRBV18; j_gene: TRBJ2-3; CDR3aa: ASSPRVSTDTQY
v_gene: TRBV9; j_gene: TRBJ2-2; CDR3aa: ASSTGQAIGELF
v_gene: TRBV27; j_gene: TRBJ2-7; CDR3aa: ASSRLARGSYEQY
v_gene: TRBV9; j_gene: TRBJ2-3; CDR3aa: ASSVGSGLAWADTQY
v_gene: TRBV6-8; j_gene: TRBJ1-6; CDR3aa: ASSAGSGNNSPLH
v_gene: TRBV11-3; j_gene: TRBJ2-7; CDR3aa: ASSPPPGQGSYEQY
v_gene: TRBV9; j_gene: TRBJ1-1; CDR3aa: ASSVTDRGDEAF
v_gene: TRBV5-1; j_gene: TRBJ1-1; CDR3aa: ASSLGGTRGEAF
v_gene: TRBV9; j_gene: TRBJ1-1; CDR3aa: ASSVQGNEAF
v_gene: TRBV19; j_gene: TRBJ1-1; CDR3aa: ASSLGQGPTEAF
v_gene: TRBV10-3; j_gene: TRBJ2-1; CDR3aa: AISESQGNEQF
v_gene: TRBV30; j_gene: TRBJ2-1; CDR3aa: AWRAGRSYNEQF
v_gene: TRBV19; j_gene: TRBJ2-7; CDR3aa: ASSIKAGGQYEQY
v_gene: TRBV15; j_gene: TRBJ2-3; CDR3aa: ATSREGLGTDTQY
v_gene: TRBV14; j_gene: TRBJ2-3; CDR3aa: ASSQARRTDTQY
v_gene: TRBV9; j_gene: TRBJ1-2; CDR3aa: ASSVDQSGYT
v_gene: TRBV8-2; j_gene: TRBJ2-7; CDR3aa: ASSLSYTRGNPTYEQY
v_gene: TRBV5-1; j_gene: TRBJ2-3; CDR3aa: ASSNVVGSLTDTQY
v_gene: TRBV5-1; j_gene: TRBJ1-1; CDR3aa: ASSLGAANTEAF
v_gene: TRBV11-3; j_gene: TRBJ2-1; CDR3aa: ASSLNLGYNEQF
v_gene: TRBV9; j_gene: TRBJ1-5; CDR3aa: ASSEARTNQPQH
v_gene: TRBV28; j_gene: TRBJ1-2; CDR3aa: ASRRTGGLGGYT
v_gene: TRBV28; j_gene: TRBJ1-1; CDR3aa: ASSLPPGQGSEAF
v_gene: TRBV5-8; j_gene: TRBJ1-3; CDR3aa: ASSDGTGVNTIY
v_gene: TRBV28; j_gene: TRBJ2-7; CDR3aa: ASRGTGRTYEQY
v_gene: TRBV5-1; j_gene: TRBJ1-1; CDR3aa: ASSLTRSNTEAF
v_gene: TRBV12-5; j_gene: TRBJ2-3; CDR3aa: ASGFGRGPTDTQY
v_gene: TRBV28; j_gene: TRBJ1-2; CDR3aa: ASSLGGSNYGYT
v_gene: TRBV6-8; j_gene: TRBJ2-2; CDR3aa: ASSLAGGNTGELF
v_gene: TRBV11-3; j_gene: TRBJ2-5; CDR3aa: ASSPTGASNGETQY
v_gene: TRBV6-8; j_gene: TRBJ2-7; CDR3aa: ASSYGLGRGIDEQY
v_gene: TRBV18; j_gene: TRBJ1-1; CDR3aa: ASSHGGREGNTEAF
v_gene: TRBV28; j_gene: TRBJ1-2; CDR3aa: ATPEGTGYGYT
v_gene: TRBV28; j_gene: TRBJ2-4; CDR3aa: ASSPTQGRVAKNIQY
v_gene: TRBV25-1; j_gene: TRBJ2-2; CDR3aa: ASSPRVQRPGELF
v_gene: TRBV28; j_gene: TRBJ2-5; CDR3aa: ASSPWGGQALYQETQY
v_gene: TRBV11-3; j_gene: TRBJ2-7; CDR3aa: ASSSRDGAYEQY
v_gene: TRBV28; j_gene: TRBJ1-3; CDR3aa: ASSPLKRDRGRSSGNTIY
v_gene: TRBV30; j_gene: TRBJ1-2; CDR3aa: AWTGGAHYGYT
v_gene: TRBV13; j_gene: TRBJ2-3; CDR3aa: ASTHSGVTDTQY
v_gene: TRBV28; j_gene: TRBJ2-1; CDR3aa: ASSAIGLAGAGSPNEQF
v_gene: TRBV9; j_gene: TRBJ2-5; CDR3aa: ASPSAVRETQY
v_gene: TRBV7-7; j_gene: TRBJ2-1; CDR3aa: ASSQTSGSGNEQF
v_gene: TRBV6-8; j_gene: TRBJ2-2; CDR3aa: ASSSPTGELF
v_gene: TRBV28; j_gene: TRBJ2-7; CDR3aa: ASSLSGGPTSYEQY
v_gene: TRBV28; j_gene: TRBJ1-6; CDR3aa: ASRGLHGDSPLH
v_gene: TRBV6-8; j_gene: TRBJ2-1; CDR3aa: ASSLPTSSYNEQF
v_gene: TRBV27; j_gene: TRBJ2-1; CDR3aa: ASSRPSYNEQF
v_gene: TRBV11-3; j_gene: TRBJ2-1; CDR3aa: ASSLGGLAGHEQF
v_gene: TRBV19; j_gene: TRBJ1-5; CDR3aa: ASSIRGSNQPQH